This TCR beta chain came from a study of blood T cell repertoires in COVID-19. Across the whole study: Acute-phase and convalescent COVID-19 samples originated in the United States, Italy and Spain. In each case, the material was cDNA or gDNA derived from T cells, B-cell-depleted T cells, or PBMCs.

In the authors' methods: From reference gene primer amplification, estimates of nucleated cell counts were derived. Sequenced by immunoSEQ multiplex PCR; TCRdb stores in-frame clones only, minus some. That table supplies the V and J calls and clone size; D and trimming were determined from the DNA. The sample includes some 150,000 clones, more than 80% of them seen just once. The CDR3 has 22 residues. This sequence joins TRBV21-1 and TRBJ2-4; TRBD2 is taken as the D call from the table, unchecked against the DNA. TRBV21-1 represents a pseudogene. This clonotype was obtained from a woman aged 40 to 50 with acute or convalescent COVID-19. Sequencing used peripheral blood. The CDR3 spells CASSKGFTSGAGVGLAKNIQYF. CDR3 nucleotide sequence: TGTGCCAGCAGCAAAGGTTTCACTAGCGGAGCGGGAGTTGGGCTAGCCAAAAACATTCAGTACTTC.